These T cell receptor beta chains were read from a single sample in a study of shared clonotypes between healthy human individuals. Clones were sequenced by immunoSEQ multiplex PCR, and TCRdb holds only the in-frame ones, with some missing. The sample lists more than 2 million clones, 90% to 97% occurring once. The sequenced sample consisted of naive CD4+ T cells sorted from blood. The source is a man aged 18 to 30 in good health. The CDR3 runs from the conserved cysteine through the conserved F or W. D genes are given only for firm matches. A row's size may be missing; if present it is once, few, many or a size class.

j_gene,v_gene,d_gene,abundance,CDR3nt,CDR3aa
TRBJ2-7,TRBV7-2,.,.,TGTGCCAGCAGCGATTACGGTGGCGAGCAGTACTTC,CASSDYGGEQYF
TRBJ2-2,TRBV4-1,.,once,TGCGCCAGCAGCCAACTGCTAGTAGGGAGAGGAACCGGGGAGCTGTTTTTT,CASSQLLVGRGTGELFF
TRBJ2-2,TRBV5-1,TRBD1,.,TGCGCCAGCAGCTGGGGACAGGGAACCGGGGAGCTGTTTTTT,CASSWGQGTGELFF
TRBJ2-2,TRBV6-5,.,.,TGTGCCAGCAGCGCGGGACCCCTGACCGGGGAGCTGTTTTTT,CASSAGPLTGELFF
TRBJ2-3,TRBV6-6,TRBD2,.,TGTGCCAGCCGGGGACTAGCGGGGGACACAGATACGCAGTATTTT,CASRGLAGDTDTQYF
TRBJ1-5,TRBV5-4,TRBD1,once,TGTGCCAGCAGCTTGACCCCGGGACAGGACCAGCCCCAGCATTTT,CASSLTPGQDQPQHF
TRBJ1-2,TRBV11-2,TRBD1,.,TGTGCCAGCAGCTTAGTAGGGACAGGTTCCGATTACACCTTC,CASSLVGTGSDYTF
TRBJ1-1,TRBV5-1,TRBD1,.,TGCGCCAGCAGCGAAACAGGGGGCCATGAAGCTTTCTTT,CASSETGGHEAFF
TRBJ2-1,TRBV7-9,.,.,TGTGCCAGCAGCTCCCCAGAGGGTGGCTACAATGAGCAGTTCTTC,CASSSPEGGYNEQFF
TRBJ2-1,TRBV6-5,TRBD2,.,TGTGCCAGCACGAGGCTAGCGGAGGTCAATGAGCAGTTCTTC,CASTRLAEVNEQFF
TRBJ1-4,TRBV2,.,.,TGTGCCAGCAGTCGACCGGGAGAAGGGAGGGAAAAACTGTTTTTT,CASSRPGEGREKLFF
TRBJ1-5,TRBV10-3,TRBD1,.,TGTGCCACCCAGGGGGCTGAGCAGCCCCAGCATTTT,CATQGAEQPQHF
TRBJ1-6,TRBV6-5,.,.,TGTGCCAGCAGGGCCCTAAATTCACCCCTCCACTTT,CASRALNSPLHF
TRBJ1-3,TRBV6-6,TRBD1,.,TGTGCCAGCAGTCAGGGGGGAGGAAACACCATATATTTT,CASSQGGGNTIYF
TRBJ2-1,TRBV10-1,.,.,TGCGCCAGCAGTTCCAGTTCCTACAATGAGCAGTTCTTC,CASSSSSYNEQFF
TRBJ1-1,TRBV29-1,TRBD1,.,TGCAGCGTACCTCCCCGGGACAGGGGGCTTAGCACTGAAGCTTTCTTT,CSVPPRDRGLSTEAFF
TRBJ2-2,TRBV2,TRBD2,.,TGTGCCAGCATGCGGACTAGCGCGAACACCGGGGAGCTGTTTTTT,CASMRTSANTGELFF
TRBJ1-1,TRBV5-1,.,.,TGCGCCAGCAGCTTGACTGGGAACACTGAAGCTTTCTTT,CASSLTGNTEAFF
TRBJ1-6,TRBV4-1,.,.,TGCGCCAGCAGCCCCCTCCCGGGAGGACCCCTCCACTTT,CASSPLPGGPLHF
TRBJ2-7,TRBV13,TRBD2,.,TGTGCCAGCGGGACTAGCGGGATTTCCACTCTCTACGAGCAGTACTTC,CASGTSGISTLYEQYF
TRBJ1-1,TRBV11-2,.,once,TGTGCCAGCAGCGGGGCCTTAGGGACTGAAGCTTTCTTT,CASSGALGTEAFF
TRBJ1-5,TRBV6-5,.,.,TGTGCCAGCAGTAGGGGCCCCAATCAGCCCCAGCATTTT,CASSRGPNQPQHF
TRBJ2-1,TRBV5-1,TRBD2,.,TGCGCCAGCAGCTTGTTAGGCGGGAGTTTTAACAATGAGCAGTTCTTC,CASSLLGGSFNNEQFF
TRBJ2-7,TRBV7-9,TRBD1,.,TGTGCCAGCAGCCCTTCGGGGACAGGTGGGTCCGAGCAGTACTTC,CASSPSGTGGSEQYF
TRBJ1-1,TRBV30,.,.,TGTGCCTGGAGCCCCGGGGCCGGCACTGAAGCTTTCTTT,CAWSPGAGTEAFF
TRBJ2-7,TRBV4-3,.,.,TGCGCCAGCGGCAATACGGGCTACGAGCAGTACTTC,CASGNTGYEQYF
TRBJ1-6,TRBV5-8,.,.,TGTGCCAGCAGCTTGCGCCTAGGGAATTCACCCCTCCACTTT,CASSLRLGNSPLHF
TRBJ2-1,TRBV23-1,.,.,TGCGCCAGCAGTCACCTGGTAAGTGAGCAGTTCTTC,CASSHLVSEQFF
TRBJ2-7,TRBV6-4,TRBD2,.,TGTGCCAGCAGGCTGACTAGCGGGGGAATCCCCTCACGACCCTACGAGCAGTACTTC,CASRLTSGGIPSRPYEQYF
TRBJ1-2,TRBV18,.,.,TGTGCCAGCTCACCCCCGAATATGGCTAACTATGGCTACACCTTC,CASSPPNMANYGYTF
TRBJ2-3,TRBV11-3,.,.,TGTGCCAGCAGCTTAGGAGGGGCGATGGCAGATACGCAGTATTTT,CASSLGGAMADTQYF
TRBJ2-5,TRBV10-3,TRBD1,.,TGTGCCATCAGTAGCACAGGGGCGTTTGAGACCCAGTACTTC,CAISSTGAFETQYF
TRBJ2-3,TRBV5-1,.,.,TGCGCCAGCAGCTTCGGTAGGGGTGCAGATACGCAGTATTTT,CASSFGRGADTQYF
TRBJ2-2,TRBV19,TRBD1,.,TGTGCCAGTAGTATCGGTAGACAGGGCATTACCGGGGAGCTGTTTTTT,CASSIGRQGITGELFF
TRBJ1-3,TRBV30,.,.,TGTGCCTGGAGTGGACTCTCTGGAAACACCATATATTTT,CAWSGLSGNTIYF
TRBJ2-4,TRBV10-3,TRBD1,.,TGTGCCATCAGTGAGAGGGACAGTTGGGAGGCCAAAAACATTCAGTACTTC,CAISERDSWEAKNIQYF
TRBJ1-2,TRBV5-1,.,.,TGCGCCAGCAGCCCAGGGATCGCTGGCTACACCTTC,CASSPGIAGYTF
TRBJ2-3,TRBV18,TRBD2,.,TGTGCCAGCTCGTCCGCGGGGGGAGATACGCAGTATTTT,CASSSAGGDTQYF
TRBJ2-7,TRBV5-1,.,.,TGCGCCAGCAGCTTGGCCTCCTCTTCCAGGGAGGTACGCTACGAGCAGTACTTC,CASSLASSSREVRYEQYF
TRBJ1-1,TRBV7-2,.,.,TGTGCCAGCAGCTTTTTTACGCAGGGAGAAGCTTTCTTT,CASSFFTQGEAFF
TRBJ2-5,TRBV6-5,TRBD1,.,TGTGCCAGCAGTCGGACAGGGGGTCAAGAGACCCAGTACTTC,CASSRTGGQETQYF
TRBJ1-2,TRBV29-1,.,.,TGCAGCGTGAGCGCCACCGGCTATGGCTACACCTTC,CSVSATGYGYTF
TRBJ2-2,TRBV9,.,.,TGTGCCAGCAGCGTCCTCGGGAAGTCGAACACCGGGGAGCTGTTTTTT,CASSVLGKSNTGELFF
TRBJ2-3,TRBV11-2,.,.,TGTGCCAGCAGCAATACAGGGAAACGTGGAGATACGCAGTATTTT,CASSNTGKRGDTQYF
TRBJ2-1,TRBV14,TRBD2,.,TGTGCCAGCAGCCAAGCGGGACTAGCTTCCTACAATGAGCAGTTCTTC,CASSQAGLASYNEQFF
TRBJ2-7,TRBV18,.,.,TGTGCCAGCTCACCAGTGGCGGGGGCCGCCTACGAGCAGTACTTC,CASSPVAGAAYEQYF
TRBJ2-5,TRBV5-1,.,.,TGCGCCAGCAGCTTTTTGGGGCGCGGAGAGACCCAGTACTTC,CASSFLGRGETQYF
TRBJ2-1,TRBV12-5,.,.,TGTGCTAGTGGTTTGGCATCAAGTGGGAATGAGCAGTTCTTC,CASGLASSGNEQFF
TRBJ2-1,TRBV5-6,TRBD2,.,TGTGCCAGCAGCCTAGAAGGGCTAGCGGTTTACAATGAGCAGTTCTTC,CASSLEGLAVYNEQFF
TRBJ2-7,TRBV6-4,.,.,TGTGCCAGCAGTGACGAAGGGATGGTGTCAGCCCGACTCATCTACGAGCAGTACTTC,CASSDEGMVSARLIYEQYF
TRBJ2-1,TRBV4-1,.,.,TGCGCCAGCAGCCAAGATCTGGGTTCTTGGGCTCCTGAGCAGTTCTTC,CASSQDLGSWAPEQFF
TRBJ1-4,TRBV2,.,.,TGTGCCAGCGGGTCAGGGCCGTTTGAAAAACTGTTTTTT,CASGSGPFEKLFF
TRBJ2-2,TRBV6-5,.,.,TGTGCCAGCAAACTAAAGAACACCGGGGAGCTGTTTTTT,CASKLKNTGELFF
TRBJ2-7,TRBV27,TRBD2,.,TGTGCCAGCATCTTTCCGACTAGCGGGAGGTTCTACGAGCAGTACTTC,CASIFPTSGRFYEQYF
TRBJ2-7,TRBV28,.,.,TGTGCCAGCAGTTCCGGACAGAGTTACGAGCAGTACTTC,CASSSGQSYEQYF
TRBJ2-7,TRBV4-1,TRBD1,few,TGCGCCAGCAGCCAAGGATTTGGGACAGGCCTCGTGCAGTACTTC,CASSQGFGTGLVQYF
TRBJ1-2,TRBV7-2,.,.,TGTGCCAGCAGCCGGGACATGACTAACTATGGCTACACCTTC,CASSRDMTNYGYTF
TRBJ2-3,TRBV6-6,.,.,TGTGCCAGCAGTTATGGGACACTAGCGGATACGCAGTATTTT,CASSYGTLADTQYF